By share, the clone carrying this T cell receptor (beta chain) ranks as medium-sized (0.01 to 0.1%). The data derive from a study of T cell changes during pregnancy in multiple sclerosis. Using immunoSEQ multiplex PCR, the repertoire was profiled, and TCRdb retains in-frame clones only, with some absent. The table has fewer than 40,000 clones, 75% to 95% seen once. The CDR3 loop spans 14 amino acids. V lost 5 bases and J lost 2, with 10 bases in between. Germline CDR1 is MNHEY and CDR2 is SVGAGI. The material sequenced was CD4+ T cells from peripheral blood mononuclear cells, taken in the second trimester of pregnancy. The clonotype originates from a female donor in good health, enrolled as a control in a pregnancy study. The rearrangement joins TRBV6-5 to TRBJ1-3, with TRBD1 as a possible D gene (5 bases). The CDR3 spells CASSPRQPGNTIYF. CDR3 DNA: TGTGCCAGCAGTCCTCGACAGCCTGGAAACACCATATATTTT.